The 21 T cell receptor beta chains below all came from one sample that was sequenced in a study of CD8+CD57+ T cells in acquired aplastic anemia. Whoever was chosen for sequencing had shown CD8+CD57+ cell expansion by flow cytometry. The TCR beta profiling, which covered VDJ combination and CDR3 sequence, was carried out using genomic DNA as the template. Each CDR3 protein is one row after TCRdb ran MiXCR on the reads. The sample carries roughly 240,000 distinct CDR3 sequences, around 45% recorded once. The sample was sorted CD4+, CD8+, or CD8+CD57+ T cells (not recorded which) from PBMCs. Receptors were obtained from a human donor with aplastic anemia.

The rearrangement uses TRBV20-1 and TRBJ2-7; 10 bases line up with TRBD2. This CDR3 spans 14 amino acids. V lost 0 bases and J lost 4; bases outside the gene matches: 3. Germline V gives CDR1 DFQATT, CDR2 SNEGSKA (reference sequence). The CDR3 bases are TGCAGTGCTAGAGAGGGACTAGCGACTTACGAGCAGTACTTC. Translation gives CSAREGLATYEQYF.

V gene TRBV2 combines with J gene TRBJ2-7; tentative D call: TRBD1 (6 bases). Germline CDR1 reads SNHLY; CDR2 reads FYNNEI. CDR3 length: 13 residues. Trimming removed 4 bases from V and 5 bases from J, with 12 bases in between. The CDR3 nucleotides read TGTGCCAGCAGTGGGTACAGGGACAACGAGCAGTACTTC. The encoded protein is CASSGYRDNEQYF.

This clonotype showed up just a few times. The chain joins TRBV27 to TRBJ2-2; the D call may be TRBD1 or TRBD2 (5 bases each). Germline CDR1 reads MNHEY; CDR2 reads SMNVEV (reference sequence). With 5 bases removed from V and 7 bases from J, the gap between germline ends came to 8 bases. The CDR3 has 12 residues. The CDR3 spells CASSKGSGELFF. Here the CDR3 DNA reads TGTGCCAGCAGTAAGGGGAGCGGGGAGCTGTTTTTT.

J is TRBJ2-1 and V is TRBV2, with 7 nucleotides matching TRBD1. The CDR3 extends over 14 amino acids. The trim removed 7 bases at V and 10 bases at J, leaving 13 bases unmatched. CDR1 and CDR2 (germline): SNHLY, FYNNEI. The chain's CDR3 is CASMRDSLPGEQFF. CDR3 bases: TGTGCCAGCATGAGGGACAGCCTCCCCGGGGAGCAGTTCTTC. The whole variable domain, remainder taken from reference TRBV2 and TRBJ2-1, is EPEVTQTPSHQVTQMGQEVILRCVPISNHLYFYWYRQILGQKVEFLVSFYNNEISEKSEIFDDQFSVERPDGSNFTLKIRSTKLEDSAMYFCASMRDSLPGEQFFGPGTRLTVL.

The table lists this clonotype with many counts. This chain links TRBV2 with TRBJ1-1; TRBD1 matches 8 bases. The CDR3 covers 16 residues. V lost 4 bases to trimming and J lost 5 bases; unmatched junction nucleotides: 12. Germline CDR1 reads SNHLY; CDR2 reads FYNNEI. The CDR3 spells CASSGRKDQGATEAFF. The CDR3 DNA sequence: TGTGCCAGCAGTGGGAGGAAGGACCAGGGGGCTACTGAAGCTTTCTTT.

Note on this clonotype: An end of the junction differs from the germline gene, which may be a read error. The chain carries TRBV3-1 and TRBJ2-7; 11 nucleotides match TRBD1. The germline gives CDR1 LGHDT, CDR2 YNNKEL (reference sequence). The CDR3 is made up of 14 amino acids. This CDR3 is CASSPGQGAYEQCF. In nucleotides, the CDR3 is TGTGCCAGCAGCCCCGGACAGGGGGCATACGAGCAGTGCTTC.

This clonotype turned up a few times. The chain carries TRBV5-1 and TRBJ1-1, with D possibly TRBD1 on 6 matching bases. The CDR3 runs to 17 residues. Germline V gene sequence: CDR1 SGHRS, CDR2 YFSETQ. V was trimmed by 0 bases and J by 4 bases, leaving 19 bases between them. The CDR3 loop is CASSLEGGRGLGTEAFF. CDR3 nucleotide sequence: TGCGCCAGCAGCTTGGAGGGGGGGCGCGGTCTGGGCACTGAAGCTTTCTTT. Looking up the rest from reference TRBV5-1 and TRBJ1-1 gives the full variable domain: KAGVTQTPRYLIKTRGQQVTLSCSPISGHRSVSWYQQTPGQGLQFLFEYFSETQRNKGNFPGRFSGRQFSNSRSEMNVSTLELGDSALYLCASSLEGGRGLGTEAFFGQGTRLTVV.

The chain uses TRBV10-3 and TRBJ2-3, with 9 bases lining up with TRBD1. V gave up 10 bases and J gave up 8 bases; unmatched junction bases: 13. CDR1 is ENHRY, CDR2 SYGVKD, per germline. The CDR3 is made up of 14 amino acids. The CDR3 here is CASGLTGGAGTQYF. CDR3 DNA sequence: TGTGCCAGCGGTCTCACAGGGGGCGCCGGTACGCAGTATTTT.

The chain has TRBV19 and TRBJ1-5; no clear D. Trimming removed 6 bases at V and 5 bases at J, with 17 bases between. The germline gives CDR1 LNHDA, CDR2 SQIVND (reference sequence). The CDR3 is 15 residues long. CDR3 in amino acids: CASRLGFLSDQPQHF. The DNA for the CDR3 is TGTGCCAGTAGGTTGGGGTTTCTTTCGGATCAGCCCCAGCATTTT.

This clonotype has a count of ten or more. The chain employs TRBV4-2 and TRBJ2-3; D is possibly TRBD2 (6 bases). In germline, CDR1 is LGHNA, CDR2 YNFKEQ. The CDR3 runs 15 residues. The ends were cut back, 2 bases at V and 2 bases at J, with 11 bases in the middle. CDR3 loop: CASSQRSGDTDTQYF. DNA of the CDR3: TGTGCCAGCAGCCAACGGTCGGGGGACACAGATACGCAGTATTTT.

In its sample, this clonotype was seen once. This chain joins TRBV6-1 and TRBJ2-7, with a possible D match to TRBD2 (5 bases). Germline CDR1 MNHNS, CDR2 SASEGT. The ends were cut back, 7 bases at V and 0 bases at J, with 16 bases in the middle. The CDR3 length is 15 residues. CDR3 region: CASNGLTLDSYEQYF. The CDR3 nucleotides read TGTGCCAGCAACGGACTGACCTTAGACTCCTACGAGCAGTACTTC.

The chain carries TRBV6-1 and TRBJ1-2, with unresolved D. The length of the CDR3 is 15 residues. V dropped 5 bases and J dropped 4 bases, with 17 bases sitting between them. Looked up from germline, CDR1 is MNHNS and CDR2 is SASEGT. The CDR3 spells CASSLSPGLGYGYTF. The CDR3 bases are TGTGCCAGCAGTTTATCCCCAGGTCTCGGCTATGGCTACACCTTC.

The chain carries TRBV7-3 and TRBJ2-7; TRBD2 might be the D (6 bases). Trimming removed 5 bases from V and 3 bases from J, with 11 bases in between. CDR1 and CDR2 (germline): SGHTA, FQGTGA. CDR3 length: 13 residues. CDR3 sequence: CASSRGVVYEQYF. CDR3 nucleotides: TGTGCCAGCAGCCGCGGGGTAGTCTACGAGCAGTACTTC.

The chain is built from TRBV11-1 and TRBJ1-4; 8 nucleotides line up with TRBD1. V lost 7 bases, J lost 11 bases, and 15 bases stayed unmatched. Germline V lookup: CDR1 SGHAT, CDR2 FQDESV (reference sequence). The CDR3 spans 15 residues. CDR3 DNA sequence: TGTGCCAGCACCCGAACTAGCGGACAGGGATATAAACTGTTTTTT. It translates to CASTRTSGQGYKLFF. Full variable domain (outside the CDR3, taken from reference TRBV11-1 and TRBJ1-4): EAEVAQSPRYKITEKSQAVAFWCDPISGHATLYWYRQILGQGPELLVQFQDESVVDDSQLPKDRFSAERLKGVDSTLKIQPAELGDSAMYLCASTRTSGQGYKLFFGSGTQLSVL.

This clonotype was counted ten times or more. The J gene is TRBJ1-1, the V gene TRBV15, with TRBD1 identical over 9 bases. CDR1 and CDR2 from the germline V gene are LNHNV and YYDKDF (reference sequence). The CDR3 is 19 residues long. J gave up 5 bases and V 2 bases, and 18 bases lay outside the gene matches. CDR3 sequence: CATSRSGASRDREWTEAFF. The DNA of the CDR3 is TGTGCCACCAGCAGATCGGGGGCTTCTAGGGACAGGGAATGGACTGAAGCTTTCTTT.

The chain recombines TRBV7-9 with TRBJ2-5; 9 positions agree with TRBD2. V dropped 3 bases and J dropped 1; count of bases not matched to a gene: 6. The CDR3 extends over 16 amino acids. Germline V lookup: CDR1 SEHNR, CDR2 FQNEAQ (reference sequence). This CDR3 reads CASSFTGTSSQETQYF. DNA for the CDR3: TGTGCCAGCAGCTTTACAGGGACTAGCAGCCAAGAGACCCAGTACTTC.

This clonotype has a handful of counts. The chain combines TRBV6-5 with TRBJ2-4; 8 nucleotides line up with TRBD1. Unmatched junction bases numbered 9, after V lost 6 bases and J lost 11 bases. Germline-derived CDR1 and CDR2 are MNHEY and SVGAGI. The CDR3 runs 13 residues. Here the CDR3 DNA reads TGTGCCAGCAGCCCCGGACAGGGAGTGTTTCAGTACTTC. Its translation is CASSPGQGVFQYF.

The chain employs TRBV28 and TRBJ2-7; 7 positions agree with TRBD2. This CDR3 is 15 amino acids long. Trimming removed 3 bases from V and 2 bases from J; junction bases left unmatched: 7. Germline lookup yields CDR1 MDHEN and CDR2 SYDVKM. DNA of the CDR3: TGTGCCAGCAGTTTTGGGAGCGGGACCCCCTACGAGCAGTACTTC. It encodes CASSFGSGTPYEQYF.

This chain links TRBV15 with TRBJ2-1; TRBD2 is a possible D gene (6 bases). The CDR3 extends over 12 amino acids. V was shortened by 4 bases and J by 7 bases, with 8 bases between the two germline ends. The germline V gene has CDR1 LNHNV and CDR2 YYDKDF (reference sequence). The CDR3, as DNA: TGTGCCACCAGCAAGGAGGGGAATGAGCAGTTCTTC. Translation: CATSKEGNEQFF.

The chain employs TRBV29-1 and TRBJ2-1; D gene unclear. The germline V and J ends were trimmed by 0 bases and 4 bases, with 10 bases remaining between them. The CDR3 consists of 14 residues. The V gene's germline CDR1 is SQVTM and CDR2 ANQGSEA. The CDR3 loop is CSVEDRGRYNEQFF. The DNA for the CDR3 is TGCAGCGTTGAAGACCGTGGCCGGTACAATGAGCAGTTCTTC.

V and J are TRBV20-1 and TRBJ2-5, with 13 bases matching TRBD2. This CDR3 is built from 19 residues. In germline, CDR1 is DFQATT, CDR2 SNEGSKA (reference sequence). J lost 2 bases, V lost 6 bases, and 18 bases had no gene match. For the CDR3, the DNA is TGCAGTGCCAATCTTCAGACGGGACTAGCGGGGACTACACAAGAGACCCAGTACTTC. Residues: CSANLQTGLAGTTQETQYF.